This T cell receptor (beta chain) was found in a study of OX40 agonist ivuxolimab in advanced cancers. Regarding the complete study: Ivuxolimab was a fully human IgG2 agonistic monoclonal antibody targeting the costimulatory receptor OX40 (CD134). Of the approximately 50 dose-escalation patients, hepatocellular carcinoma was present in about 20, melanoma in approximately 15, renal cell carcinoma in 9 and head and neck cancer in 9. Intravenous ivuxolimab was administered to patients every 2 weeks at six dose levels: 0.01, 0.1, 0.3, 1.5, 3 and 10 mg/kg. Patients were allowed to have had prior anti-PD-1, anti-PD-L1 or anti-CTLA-4 therapy, and around 40% of the dose-escalation patients had previously received checkpoint inhibitors. Partial responses occurred in three dose-escalation patients: two with cutaneous melanoma and one with hepatocellular carcinoma. The purpose of peripheral TCRbeta sequencing was to test whether ivuxolimab changed TCR sequence diversity and led to clonal T-cell expansion. The dose-escalation cohort was approximately 83% male with a mean age of about 54 years, ranging from roughly 20 to 80. The paper covers the monotherapy dose-escalation part of the phase I ivuxolimab trial, which included N ≈ 54 patients. Findings and caveats that apply to the study as a whole: The antigen specificity of the peripheral T cells that underwent clonal expansion was not determined. After ivuxolimab, more expanded clones were found on average in CD8+ T cells than in CD4+ T cells. In the 0.1-3.0 mg/kg groups, partial responders were among the patients with the lowest normalized peripheral clonal expansion, particularly in CD8+ T cells. At doses of 0.1 to 3.0 mg/kg, clonal expansion of both CD4+ and CD8+ blood T cells was observed from baseline to week 6. Low levels of normalized T-cell clonal expansion were also seen in some nonresponding patients.

Genomic DNA was extracted from sorted cells for sequencing of the TCRbeta CDR3 region. TCRbeta CDR3 regions were sequenced using the immunoSEQ Assay. The source is immuneACCESS, and TCRdb retained only in-frame sequences with V and J called. Part of the clones is not carried over; for the studies checked, unresolved V genes explain less than half of this, and the remainder is unexplained. A total of more than 65,000 clones appear in this sample, around 94% of them only once. Approximately 14% of the sample goes to the ten largest clones. The trial excluded patients who had a history of autoimmune disease or were on systemic immunosuppression. In every dose cohort, peripheral blood was drawn for TCR sequencing at baseline, cycle 4 day 1, and cycle 7 day 1. The samples were drawn from a first-in-human, open-label, multicenter phase I dose-escalation trial of ivuxolimab. Adults with locally advanced or metastatic melanoma, renal cell carcinoma, hepatocellular carcinoma or head and neck squamous cell carcinoma were enrolled in the trial. Before TCR sequencing, CD4+ T cells and CD8+ T cells were sorted from peripheral blood as separate populations.

About this clone itself: Its antigen is unknown. Base-call qualities are not available, and no considerably larger clone is one nucleotide away.

Reading the germline V gene gives CDR1 SGHNT and CDR2 YENEEA. V and J are trimmed by 3 bases and 4 bases, and the gene matches miss 10 bases of the junction. From cysteine to phenylalanine, the CDR3 is 16 amino acids long. The kept DNA is CDR3 alone, 48 bases in frame from the first base. The TCR sequence derives from an adult with an advanced solid tumor such as melanoma, head and neck, liver or kidney cancer. The source was CD4+ or CD8+ T cells sorted from blood, collected in a trial of the OX40 agonist ivuxolimab. The V and J segments used are TRBV11-3 and TRBJ2-7, with 9 junctional bases fitting TRBD1. The CDR3 protein: CASSLYRDRAFYEQYF. The nucleotide sequence is given as TGTGCCAGCAGCTTGTACCGGGACAGGGCCTTTTACGAGCAGTACTTC.